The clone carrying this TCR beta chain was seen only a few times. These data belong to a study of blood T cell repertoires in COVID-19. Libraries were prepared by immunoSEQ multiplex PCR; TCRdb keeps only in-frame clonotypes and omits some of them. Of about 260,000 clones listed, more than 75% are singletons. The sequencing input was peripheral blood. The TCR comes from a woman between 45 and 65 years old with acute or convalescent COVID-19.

CDR3 coding DNA: TGTGCCAGCTCCCAACCCGTGGGCATCACAGATACGCAGTATTTT. Protein sequence: CASSQPVGITDTQYF. This chain links TRBV7-9 with TRBJ2-3; D gene unclear. V was trimmed by 8 bases and J by 2 bases, leaving 17 bases between them. The CDR3 has 15 amino acids. From germline, CDR1 is SEHNR and CDR2 FQNEAQ (reference sequence).